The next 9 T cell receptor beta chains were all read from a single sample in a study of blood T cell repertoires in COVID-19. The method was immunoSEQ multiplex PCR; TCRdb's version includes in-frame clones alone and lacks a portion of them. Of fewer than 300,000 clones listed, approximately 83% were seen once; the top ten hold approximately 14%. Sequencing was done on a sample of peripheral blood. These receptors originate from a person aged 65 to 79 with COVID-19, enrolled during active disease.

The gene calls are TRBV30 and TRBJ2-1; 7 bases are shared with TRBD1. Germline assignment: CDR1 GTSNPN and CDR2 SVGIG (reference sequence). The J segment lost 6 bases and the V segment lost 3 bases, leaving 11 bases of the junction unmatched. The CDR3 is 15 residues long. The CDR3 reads CAWSRMGQWTNEQFF. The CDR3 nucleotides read TGTGCCTGGAGCCGCATGGGACAGTGGACCAATGAGCAGTTCTTC.

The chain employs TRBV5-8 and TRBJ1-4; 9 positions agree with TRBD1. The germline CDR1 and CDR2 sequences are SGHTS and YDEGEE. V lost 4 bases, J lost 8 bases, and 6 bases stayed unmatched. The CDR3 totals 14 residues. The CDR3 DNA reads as TGTGCCAGCAGCCGAAGGACAGGGGAGGAAAAACTGTTTTTT. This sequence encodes CASSRRTGEEKLFF.

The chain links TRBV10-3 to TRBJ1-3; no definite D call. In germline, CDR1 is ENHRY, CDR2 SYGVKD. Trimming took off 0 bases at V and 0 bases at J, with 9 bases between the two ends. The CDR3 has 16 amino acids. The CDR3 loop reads CAISESWFSSGNTIYF. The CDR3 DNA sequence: TGTGCCATCAGTGAGTCATGGTTTAGCTCTGGAAACACCATATATTTT.

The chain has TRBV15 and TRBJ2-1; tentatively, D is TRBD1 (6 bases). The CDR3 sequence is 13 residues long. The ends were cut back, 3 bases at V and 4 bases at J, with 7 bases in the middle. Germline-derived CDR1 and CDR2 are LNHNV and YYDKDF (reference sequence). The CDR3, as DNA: TGTGCCACCAGCAGGACAGGATACAATGAGCAGTTCTTC. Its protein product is CATSRTGYNEQFF.

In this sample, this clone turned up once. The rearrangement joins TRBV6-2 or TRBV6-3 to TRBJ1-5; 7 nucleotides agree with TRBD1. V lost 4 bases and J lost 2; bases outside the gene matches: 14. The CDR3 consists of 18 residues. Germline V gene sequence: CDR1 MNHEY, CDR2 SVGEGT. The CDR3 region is CASSWVEGASSGNQPQHF. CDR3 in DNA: TGTGCCAGCAGTTGGGTGGAGGGGGCTTCATCGGGCAATCAGCCCCAGCATTTT.

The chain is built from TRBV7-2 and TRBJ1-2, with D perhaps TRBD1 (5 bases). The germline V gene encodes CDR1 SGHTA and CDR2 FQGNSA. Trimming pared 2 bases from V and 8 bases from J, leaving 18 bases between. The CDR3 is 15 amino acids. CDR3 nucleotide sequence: TGTGCCAGCAGCTTATTGTCACAGGTTATGGAGGGCTACACCTTC. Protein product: CASSLLSQVMEGYTF.

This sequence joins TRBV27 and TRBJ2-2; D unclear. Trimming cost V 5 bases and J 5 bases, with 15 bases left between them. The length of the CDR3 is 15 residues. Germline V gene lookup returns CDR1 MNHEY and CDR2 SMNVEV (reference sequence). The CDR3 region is CASSLTPKATGELFF. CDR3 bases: TGTGCCAGCAGTCTCACACCGAAAGCGACCGGGGAGCTGTTTTTT.

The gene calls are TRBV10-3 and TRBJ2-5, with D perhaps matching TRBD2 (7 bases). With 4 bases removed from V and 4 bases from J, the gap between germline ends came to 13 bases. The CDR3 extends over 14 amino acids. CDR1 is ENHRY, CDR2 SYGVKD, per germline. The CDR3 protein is CAISGGGASETQYF. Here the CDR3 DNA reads TGTGCCATCAGTGGTGGGGGGGCATCAGAGACCCAGTACTTC.

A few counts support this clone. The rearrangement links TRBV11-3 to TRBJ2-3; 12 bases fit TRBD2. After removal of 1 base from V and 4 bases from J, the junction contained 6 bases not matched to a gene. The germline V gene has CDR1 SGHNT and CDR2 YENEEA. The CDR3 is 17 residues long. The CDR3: CASSLGVTSGSADTQYF. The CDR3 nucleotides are TGTGCCAGCAGCTTAGGAGTGACTAGCGGGAGTGCAGATACGCAGTATTTT.